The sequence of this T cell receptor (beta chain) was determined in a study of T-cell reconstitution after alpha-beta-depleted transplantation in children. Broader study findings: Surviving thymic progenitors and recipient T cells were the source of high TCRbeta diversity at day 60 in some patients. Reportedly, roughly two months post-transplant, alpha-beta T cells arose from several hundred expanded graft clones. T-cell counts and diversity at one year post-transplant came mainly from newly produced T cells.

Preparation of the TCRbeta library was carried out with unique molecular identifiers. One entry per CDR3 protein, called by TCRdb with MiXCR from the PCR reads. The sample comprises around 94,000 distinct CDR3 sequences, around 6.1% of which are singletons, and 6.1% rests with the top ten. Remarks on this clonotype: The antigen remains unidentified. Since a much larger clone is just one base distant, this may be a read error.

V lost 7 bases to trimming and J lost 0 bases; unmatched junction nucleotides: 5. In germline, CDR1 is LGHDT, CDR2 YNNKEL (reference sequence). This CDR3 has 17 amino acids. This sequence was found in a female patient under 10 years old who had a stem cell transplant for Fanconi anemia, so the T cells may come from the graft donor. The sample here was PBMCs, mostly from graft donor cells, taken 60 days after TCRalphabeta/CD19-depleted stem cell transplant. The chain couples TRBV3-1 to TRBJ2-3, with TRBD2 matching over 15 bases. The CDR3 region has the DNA TGTGCCAGCACCCGGACTAGCGGGAGGGCAAGCACAGATACGCAGTATTTT. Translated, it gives CASTRTSGRASTDTQYF.